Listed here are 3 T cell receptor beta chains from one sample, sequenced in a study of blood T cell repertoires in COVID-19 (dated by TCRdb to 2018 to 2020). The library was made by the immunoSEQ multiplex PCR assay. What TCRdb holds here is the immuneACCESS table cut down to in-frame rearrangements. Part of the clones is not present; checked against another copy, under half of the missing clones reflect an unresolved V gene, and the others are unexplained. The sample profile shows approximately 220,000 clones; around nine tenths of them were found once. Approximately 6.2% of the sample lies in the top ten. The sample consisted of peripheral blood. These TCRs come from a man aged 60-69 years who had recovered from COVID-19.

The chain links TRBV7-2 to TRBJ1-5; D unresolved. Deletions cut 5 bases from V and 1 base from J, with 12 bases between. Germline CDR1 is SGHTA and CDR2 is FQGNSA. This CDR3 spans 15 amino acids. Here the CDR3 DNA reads TGTGCCAGCAGCCCGTCGGGTCGGAGCAATCAGCCCCAGCATTTT. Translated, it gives CASSPSGRSNQPQHF.

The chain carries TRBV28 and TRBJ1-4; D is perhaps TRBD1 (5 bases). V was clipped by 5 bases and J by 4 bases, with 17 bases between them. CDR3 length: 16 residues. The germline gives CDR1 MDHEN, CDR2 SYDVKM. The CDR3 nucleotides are TGTGCCAGCAGTCGATGGGGCAGGGTAAATAATGAAAAACTGTTTTTT. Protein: CASSRWGRVNNEKLFF.

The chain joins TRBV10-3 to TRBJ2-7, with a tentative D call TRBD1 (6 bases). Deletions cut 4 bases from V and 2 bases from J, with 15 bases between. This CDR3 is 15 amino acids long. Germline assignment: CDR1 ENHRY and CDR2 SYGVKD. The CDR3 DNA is TGTGCCATCAGTGGTCCGACAGGCCTGACCTACGAGCAGTACTTC. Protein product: CAISGPTGLTYEQYF.